This T cell receptor beta chain comes out of a study of blood T cell repertoires in COVID-19. Looking at the study overall: Sites across the United States, Italy and Spain contributed samples from acute and convalescent COVID-19. Nucleic acid was either cDNA or gDNA, and it came from T cells, B-cell-depleted T cells, or PBMCs.

Methods used by the authors: Estimation of nucleated cell counts relied on the amplification of reference gene primers. Measured with immunoSEQ multiplex PCR; TCRdb has only the in-frame clones, and not every one. V, J and clone size reflect that table, while D and trimming were determined from the DNA. The table includes under 300,000 clones, approximately 88% detected once. V gave up 3 bases and J gave up 8 bases; unmatched junction bases: 13. Germline V gives CDR1 SGDLS, CDR2 YYNGEE. There are 15 residues in the CDR3. The origin of this receptor is a man aged 50 to 60 with acute or convalescent COVID-19. Sequencing was performed on peripheral blood. The rearrangement joins TRBV9 to TRBJ1-2; 7 bases agree with TRBD1. CDR3 loop: CASSAETGSGRGYTF. The DNA for the CDR3 is TGTGCCAGCAGCGCCGAGACAGGGTCTGGACGAGGCTACACCTTC.